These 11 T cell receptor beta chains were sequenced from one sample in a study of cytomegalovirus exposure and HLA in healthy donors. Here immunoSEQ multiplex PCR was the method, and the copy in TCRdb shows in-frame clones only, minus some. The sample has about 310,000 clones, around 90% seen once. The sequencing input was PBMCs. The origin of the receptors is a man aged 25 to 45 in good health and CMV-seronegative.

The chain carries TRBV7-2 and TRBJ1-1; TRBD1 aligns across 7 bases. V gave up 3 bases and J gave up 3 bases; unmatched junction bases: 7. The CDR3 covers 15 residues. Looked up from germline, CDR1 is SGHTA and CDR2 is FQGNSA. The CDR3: CASSFSTGFYTEAFF. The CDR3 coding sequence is TGTGCCAGCAGCTTTTCGACAGGGTTTTACACTGAAGCTTTCTTT.

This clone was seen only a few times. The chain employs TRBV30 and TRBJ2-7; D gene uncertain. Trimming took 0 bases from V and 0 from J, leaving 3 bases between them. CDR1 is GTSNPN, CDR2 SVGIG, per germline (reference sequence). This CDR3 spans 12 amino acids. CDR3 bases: TGTGCCTGGAGTGTTCTCTCCTACGAGCAGTACTTC. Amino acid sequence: CAWSVLSYEQYF.

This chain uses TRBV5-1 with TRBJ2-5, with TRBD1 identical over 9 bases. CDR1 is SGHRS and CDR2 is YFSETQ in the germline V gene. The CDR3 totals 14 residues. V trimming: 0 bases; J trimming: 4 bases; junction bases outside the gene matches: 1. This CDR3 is CASSLVTGGETQYF. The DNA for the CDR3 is TGCGCCAGCAGCTTGGTGACAGGGGGAGAGACCCAGTACTTC.

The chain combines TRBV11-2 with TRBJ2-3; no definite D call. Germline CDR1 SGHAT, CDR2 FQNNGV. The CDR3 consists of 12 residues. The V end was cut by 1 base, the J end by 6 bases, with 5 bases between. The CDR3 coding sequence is TGTGCCAGCAGCTTAGTTCTGGATACGCAGTATTTT. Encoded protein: CASSLVLDTQYF.

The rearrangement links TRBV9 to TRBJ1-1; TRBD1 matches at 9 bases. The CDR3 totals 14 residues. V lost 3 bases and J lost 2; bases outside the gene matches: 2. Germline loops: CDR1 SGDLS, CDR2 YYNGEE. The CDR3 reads CASSETGGNTEAFF. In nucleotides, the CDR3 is TGTGCCAGCAGCGAGACAGGGGGAAACACTGAAGCTTTCTTT.

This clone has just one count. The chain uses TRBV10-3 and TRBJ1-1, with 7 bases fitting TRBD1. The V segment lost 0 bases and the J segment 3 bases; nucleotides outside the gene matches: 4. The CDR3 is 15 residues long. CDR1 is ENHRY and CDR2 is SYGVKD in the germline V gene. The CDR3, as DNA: TGTGCCATCAGTGAGTCGAGGGGGCGTCACACTGAAGCTTTCTTT. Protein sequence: CAISESRGRHTEAFF.

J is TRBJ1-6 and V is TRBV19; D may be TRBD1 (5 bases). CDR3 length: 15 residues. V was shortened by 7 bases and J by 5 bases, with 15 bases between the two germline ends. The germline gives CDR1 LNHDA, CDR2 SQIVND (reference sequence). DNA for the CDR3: TGTGCCAGTATTCCTAGGACGGGGGATAATTCACCCCTCCACTTT. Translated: CASIPRTGDNSPLHF.

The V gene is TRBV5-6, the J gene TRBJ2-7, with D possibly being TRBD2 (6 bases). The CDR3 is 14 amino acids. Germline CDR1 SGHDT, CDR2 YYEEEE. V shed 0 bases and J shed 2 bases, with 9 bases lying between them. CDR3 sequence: CASSLVGGAYEQYF. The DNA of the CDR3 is TGTGCCAGCAGCTTGGTCGGAGGGGCCTACGAGCAGTACTTC. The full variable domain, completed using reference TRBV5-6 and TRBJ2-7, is DAGVTQSPTHLIKTRGQQVTLRCSPKSGHDTVSWYQQALGQGPQFIFQYYEEEERQRGNFPDRFSGHQFPNYSSELNVNALLLGDSALYLCASSLVGGAYEQYFGPGTRLTVT.

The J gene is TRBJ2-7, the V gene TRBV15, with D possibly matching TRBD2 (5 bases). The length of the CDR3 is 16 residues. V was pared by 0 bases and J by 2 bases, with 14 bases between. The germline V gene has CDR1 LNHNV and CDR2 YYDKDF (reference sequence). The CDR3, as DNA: TGTGCCACCAGCAGAGATACTCGGACTGTGACCTACGAGCAGTACTTC. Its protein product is CATSRDTRTVTYEQYF.

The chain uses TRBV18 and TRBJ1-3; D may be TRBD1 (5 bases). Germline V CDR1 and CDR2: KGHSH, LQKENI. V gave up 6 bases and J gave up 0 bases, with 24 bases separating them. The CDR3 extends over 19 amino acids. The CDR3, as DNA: TGTGCCAGCTCTCGAGGTATAACAGGAGTATTAGCCTCTGGAAACACCATATATTTT. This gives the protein CASSRGITGVLASGNTIYF.

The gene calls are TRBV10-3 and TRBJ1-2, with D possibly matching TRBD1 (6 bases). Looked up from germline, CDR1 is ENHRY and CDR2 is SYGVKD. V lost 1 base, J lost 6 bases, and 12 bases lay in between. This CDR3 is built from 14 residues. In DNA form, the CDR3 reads TGTGCCATCAGTGAGTTTGCAGGGGCTGATGGCTACACCTTC. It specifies CAISEFAGADGYTF.